The 13 T cell receptor beta chains below come from one sample, sequenced in a study of blood T cell repertoires in COVID-19. The protocol was immunoSEQ multiplex PCR, while the TCRdb copy is restricted to in-frame clones and leaves out a portion. In the table there are approximately 220,000 clones, over 75% of which are singletons. The sequencing sample was made of PBMCs or T cells enriched from blood (not recorded which). These receptors originate from a woman between 18 and 30 years old in a cohort exposed to, infected with or recovered from COVID-19 (not recorded which).

This clone has only a few counts. This chain uses TRBV6-5 with TRBJ2-2, with D hard to call. Germline V CDR1 and CDR2: MNHEY, SVGAGI. The CDR3 is made up of 14 amino acids. V lost 2 bases and J 2 bases, leaving 6 bases between the germline ends. CDR3 nucleotides: TGTGCCAGCAGTTACGGCAAAAACACCGGGGAGCTGTTTTTT. Translated, it gives CASSYGKNTGELFF.

The chain combines TRBV5-1 with TRBJ1-1, with 7 bases identical to TRBD1. CDR3 length: 15 amino acids. CDR1 is SGHRS and CDR2 is YFSETQ in the germline V gene. V lost 6 bases, J lost 5 bases, and 13 bases stayed unmatched. In DNA form, the CDR3 reads TGCGCCAGCACCATGCAGAACAGGGGAGGTACTGAAGCTTTCTTT. Amino acids: CASTMQNRGGTEAFF.

The chain is built from TRBV27 and TRBJ2-7; 11 positions agree with TRBD2. Unmatched junction bases numbered 3, after V lost 5 bases and J lost 3 bases. The length of the CDR3 is 14 residues. Germline V gives CDR1 MNHEY, CDR2 SMNVEV (reference sequence). CDR3 in amino acids: CASSTGLAVYEQYF. CDR3 in DNA: TGTGCCAGCAGTACGGGACTAGCGGTCTACGAGCAGTACTTC.

The CDR3 reads CANIDTVAGLAESYEQYF. The CDR3 region has the DNA TGTGCCAACATCGATACGGTGGCGGGACTAGCCGAATCCTACGAGCAGTACTTC. This chain joins TRBV27 and TRBJ2-7, with TRBD2 matching over 9 bases. Looked up from germline, CDR1 is MNHEY and CDR2 is SMNVEV (reference sequence). The V segment lost 10 bases and the J segment 1 base; nucleotides outside the gene matches: 20. This CDR3 is built from 18 residues.

This chain's CDR3 is CASSILAGAYEQYF. In nucleotides, the CDR3 is TGTGCCAGTAGTATCTTAGCGGGGGCCTACGAGCAGTACTTC. The gene calls are TRBV19 and TRBJ2-7; 9 bases match TRBD2. The V gene's germline CDR1 is LNHDA and CDR2 SQIVND (reference sequence). The J segment lost 2 bases and the V segment lost 3 bases, leaving 2 bases of the junction unmatched. CDR3 length: 14 residues. Combining the CDR3 with reference TRBV19 and TRBJ2-7 gives the whole variable domain DGGITQSPKYLFRKEGQNVTLSCEQNLNHDAMYWYRQDPGQGLRLIYYSQIVNDFQKGDIAEGYSVSREKKESFPLTVTSAQKNPTAFYLCASSILAGAYEQYFGPGTRLTVT.

The rearrangement joins TRBV14 to TRBJ1-2, with TRBD1 identical over 8 bases. J was trimmed by 4 bases and V by 1 base; bases with no gene match: 8. The CDR3 is made up of 16 amino acids. Germline CDR1 is SGHDN and CDR2 is FVKESK. Here the CDR3 reads CASSQGRAGGGYGYTF. DNA for the CDR3: TGTGCCAGCAGCCAAGGTCGGGCAGGGGGCGGCTATGGCTACACCTTC.

The table lists this clone with a few counts. The chain combines TRBV19 with TRBJ2-1; possibly TRBD2 for D (6 bases). There are 12 residues in the CDR3. V was cut by 5 bases and J by 7 bases, with 9 bases left in between. Looked up from germline, CDR1 is LNHDA and CDR2 is SQIVND (reference sequence). Written as DNA, the CDR3 is TGTGCCAGTAGTGAGGGGAGGAATGAGCAGTTCTTC. This sequence encodes CASSEGRNEQFF.

V usage is TRBV3-1 (or the pseudogene TRBV3-2) and J usage is TRBJ1-3; the D is unclear. The CDR3 spans 14 residues. With 0 bases removed from V and 0 bases from J, the gap between germline ends came to 3 bases. The germline gives CDR1 LGHDT, CDR2 YNNKEL (reference sequence). The CDR3 protein is CASSQEASGNTIYF. CDR3 DNA sequence: TGTGCCAGCAGCCAAGAGGCCTCTGGAAACACCATATATTTT.

The chain joins TRBV6-5 to TRBJ1-1, with D perhaps TRBD1 (6 bases). Trimming removed 4 bases at V and 5 bases at J, with 17 bases between. This CDR3 comprises 15 residues. CDR1 MNHEY and CDR2 SVGAGI come from the germline V gene. The chain's CDR3 is CASSWDTSRGTEAFF. The CDR3 nucleotides read TGTGCCAGCAGTTGGGACACTTCCCGGGGTACTGAAGCTTTCTTT.

This chain joins TRBV13 and TRBJ1-4, with a possible D match to TRBD1 (6 bases). Germline V gene data show CDR1 as PRHDT and CDR2 as FYEKMQ (reference sequence). The V end lost 2 bases, the J end lost 7 bases, and 11 bases lay between the germline ends. This CDR3 is 14 amino acids long. The chain's CDR3 is CASSLKQGSEKLFF. The CDR3 coding sequence is TGTGCCAGCAGCTTAAAACAGGGAAGTGAAAAACTGTTTTTT.

The chain carries TRBV3-1 (or the pseudogene TRBV3-2) and TRBJ1-6; the match to TRBD1 covers 7 bases. The CDR3 is made up of 15 amino acids. J was trimmed by 9 bases and V by 7 bases; bases with no gene match: 12. Germline CDR1 is LGHDT and CDR2 is YNNKEL (reference sequence). CDR3 DNA sequence: TGTGCCAGCAACCTTGGAGGGGGCCGGGGTTCACCCCTCCACTTT. Its protein product is CASNLGGGRGSPLHF.

The chain recombines TRBV27 with TRBJ1-2; 10 bases are shared with TRBD1. This CDR3 has 15 amino acids. Germline V gives CDR1 MNHEY, CDR2 SMNVEV (reference sequence). The trim removed 5 bases at V and 3 bases at J, leaving 6 bases unmatched. The CDR3 here is CASSGRDRGYYGYTF. DNA of the CDR3: TGTGCCAGCAGTGGCCGGGACAGGGGATACTATGGCTACACCTTC.

V is TRBV5-4 and J is TRBJ1-3; the D gene is possibly TRBD1 (6 bases). The CDR3 consists of 16 residues. V lost 4 bases and J lost 3, with 17 bases in between. CDR1 and CDR2 from the germline V gene are SGHNT and YYREEE (reference sequence). Here the CDR3 DNA reads TGTGCCAGCAGCGAGGGGGGGCAACCAGGTGGAAACACCATATATTTT. It is translated as CASSEGGQPGGNTIYF.